The clone carrying this TCR beta chain was seen once. What it binds is not known. Treatment given: oral pan-JAK inhibitor, 5-10 mg twice daily. These data originate in a study of CD8+ T cells in alopecia areata. Following extraction, RNA underwent reverse transcription to cDNA, which served as the sequencing template. Here immunoSEQ multiplex PCR was the method, and the copy in TCRdb shows in-frame clones only, minus some. Of over 80,000 clones in the sample, 40% to 50% were seen once. Notes on the study in general: It was observed that many expanded lesional clones persisted in scalp and blood during tofacitinib. An increase in clonality over normal scalp was evident in lesional scalp, especially alopecia totalis/universalis.

The receptor was derived from a human donor with alopecia areata. Sample: CD8+ T cells sorted from blood, taken at week 24, from a patient treated with tofacitinib.

The CDR3 coding sequence is TGTGCCTGGAGTGCTAGCGGAGACAATGAGCAGTTCTTC. It encodes CAWSASGDNEQFF. The chain links TRBV30 to TRBJ2-1; 7 nucleotides align to TRBD2. The CDR3 totals 13 residues. Germline CDR1 and CDR2: GTSNPN and SVGIG (reference sequence). The J segment lost 5 bases and the V segment lost 1 base, leaving 2 bases of the junction unmatched.